These 20 T cell receptor beta chains were sequenced from one sample in a study of cytomegalovirus exposure and HLA in healthy donors. Primers: 60 Vbeta forward and 13 Jbeta reverse. This table comes from immunoSEQ multiplex PCR, and its TCRdb copy is limited to in-frame clones, with some not included. This table holds 83,000 or so clones, 65% to 80% found once. The sample taken for sequencing was PBMCs. The receptor set was obtained from a man aged 30 to 45 in good health and CMV-seropositive.

This chain connects TRBV6-1 to TRBJ2-1, with D perhaps matching TRBD1 (6 bases). Germline CDR1 MNHNS, CDR2 SASEGT. The germline V and J ends were trimmed by 0 bases and 12 bases, with 15 bases remaining between them. The CDR3 consists of 14 residues. Here the CDR3 reads CASSEARSLTGQFF. In DNA, the CDR3 is TGTGCCAGCAGTGAAGCGCGGAGTTTGACAGGGCAGTTCTTC.

A single count supports this clone. V gene TRBV10-3 combines with J gene TRBJ2-1, with 8 bases fitting TRBD1. The trim removed 5 bases at V and 5 bases at J, leaving 8 bases unmatched. CDR3 length: 15 amino acids. The germline gives CDR1 ENHRY, CDR2 SYGVKD. CDR3 residues: CAISTRQGANNEQFF. CDR3 DNA sequence: TGTGCCATCAGTACCCGGCAGGGGGCAAACAATGAGCAGTTCTTC.

The chain has TRBV4-1 and TRBJ2-1; no firm D call. V lost 4 bases and J lost 4, with 8 bases in between. Looked up from germline, CDR1 is MGHRA and CDR2 is YSYEKL. The CDR3 extends over 13 amino acids. The CDR3: CASSPTVYNEQFF. CDR3 DNA sequence: TGCGCCAGCAGCCCTACGGTTTACAATGAGCAGTTCTTC.

The gene calls are TRBV6-5 and TRBJ2-1; D remains ambiguous. The CDR3 length is 12 residues. Germline assignment: CDR1 MNHEY and CDR2 SVGAGI. V was cut by 4 bases and J by 4 bases, with 5 bases left in between. CDR3 nucleotide sequence: TGTGCCAGCAGTTCCCCGTACAATGAGCAGTTCTTC. Translating it yields CASSSPYNEQFF.

V and J are TRBV5-1 and TRBJ2-5; 8 bases are a match to TRBD1. Germline V gene sequence: CDR1 SGHRS, CDR2 YFSETQ. This CDR3 has 16 residues. The junction had 9 bases not matched to a gene; V was cut back by 0 bases and J by 5 bases. The DNA of the CDR3 is TGCGCCAGCAGCTTGGTGGCAGGGGGCATTAGGGAGACCCAGTACTTC. This gives the protein CASSLVAGGIRETQYF.

The chain joins TRBV29-1 to TRBJ2-7; weak D call: TRBD2 (5 bases). The germline CDR1 and CDR2 sequences are SQVTM and ANQGSEA. Trimming took off 1 base at V and 4 bases at J, with 8 bases between the two ends. The CDR3 has 12 residues. The CDR3 coding sequence is TGCAGCGTTGAAGGGGGAGCTTACGAGCAGTACTTC. Translated, it gives CSVEGGAYEQYF.

This chain joins TRBV30 and TRBJ2-4; the match to TRBD1 covers 10 bases. The germline V gene has CDR1 GTSNPN and CDR2 SVGIG (reference sequence). The J segment lost 11 bases and the V segment lost 1 base, leaving 5 bases of the junction unmatched. This CDR3 region has 13 residues. The CDR3 nucleotides are TGTGCCTGGAGTGCCGGACAGGGGGGATTTCAGTACTTC. It encodes CAWSAGQGGFQYF.

The chain is built from TRBV4-2 and TRBJ1-1; the D gene is possibly TRBD1 (6 bases). CDR1 LGHNA and CDR2 YNFKEQ come from the germline V gene. Trimming shortened V by 0 bases and J by 1 base, and 12 bases separated the two germline ends. The CDR3 has 16 residues. As DNA, the CDR3 is TGTGCCAGCAGCCAAGATCGGGGGGCAGGGAACACTGAAGCTTTCTTT. It translates to CASSQDRGAGNTEAFF.

CDR3 sequence: CASTMERVGDEKLFF. DNA for the CDR3: TGTGCCAGCACCATGGAGAGGGTTGGGGATGAAAAACTGTTTTTT. The chain recombines TRBV21-1 with TRBJ1-4. TRBV21-1 corresponds to a pseudogene. The CDR3 is 15 residues long.

The chain is built from TRBV5-1 and TRBJ2-3; perhaps TRBD1 as D (6 bases). Trimming removed 3 bases at V and 0 bases at J, with 8 bases between. The length of the CDR3 is 14 residues. Germline values: CDR1 SGHRS, CDR2 YFSETQ. The CDR3 here is CASSWQGSTDTQYF. Written as DNA, the CDR3 is TGCGCCAGCAGCTGGCAGGGGAGCACAGATACGCAGTATTTT.

The V gene is TRBV6-1, the J gene TRBJ2-2; D perhaps matches TRBD1 (7 bases). CDR1 and CDR2 (germline): MNHNS, SASEGT. This CDR3 is 15 amino acids long. V lost 11 bases and J lost 5, with 21 bases in between. CDR3 bases: TGTGCCGGCCGGGACAGCGGGTACAGAACCGGGGAGCTGTTTTTT. The encoded protein is CAGRDSGYRTGELFF.

The V call is TRBV18, the J call TRBJ2-7; 10 bases match TRBD2. This CDR3 is 15 amino acids long. Losses at the gene ends were 3 bases for V and 4 bases for J; bases not matched to a gene: 6. In germline, CDR1 is KGHSH, CDR2 LQKENI. DNA of the CDR3: TGTGCCAGCTCACCCCCTAGCGGGGGCGGGTACGAGCAGTACTTC. Amino acid sequence: CASSPPSGGGYEQYF.

The chain uses TRBV5-1 and TRBJ2-6, with D possibly matching TRBD1 (5 bases). V lost 4 bases and J lost 4, with 15 bases in between. CDR1 SGHRS and CDR2 YFSETQ come from the germline V gene. This CDR3 has 16 amino acids. In DNA form, the CDR3 reads TGCGCCAGCAGCCGAACCAGGGATTACGGGGCCAACGTCCTGACTTTC. Its protein product is CASSRTRDYGANVLTF.

This chain connects TRBV6-5 to TRBJ2-3; D might be TRBD2 (5 bases). CDR3 length: 15 amino acids. V gave up 0 bases and J gave up 3 bases, with 10 bases separating them. The germline V gene has CDR1 MNHEY and CDR2 SVGAGI. This CDR3 is CASSYSPAVTDTQYF. The CDR3 DNA sequence: TGTGCCAGCAGTTACTCGCCAGCGGTGACAGATACGCAGTATTTT.

This chain connects TRBV6-5 to TRBJ2-1; 10 positions agree with TRBD1. The J segment lost 3 bases and the V segment lost 4 bases, leaving 6 bases of the junction unmatched. CDR1 and CDR2 from the germline V gene are MNHEY and SVGAGI. The CDR3 contains 16 residues. This chain's CDR3 is CASSSTGTGVYNEQFF. CDR3 DNA: TGTGCCAGCAGTTCGACCGGGACAGGGGTCTACAATGAGCAGTTCTTC.

V is TRBV6-1 and J is TRBJ1-1, with 11 bases identical to TRBD1. This CDR3 is 14 amino acids long. J was trimmed by 3 bases and V by 4 bases; bases with no gene match: 1. Germline V gives CDR1 MNHNS, CDR2 SASEGT. The chain's CDR3 is CASSGTGGYTEAFF. The CDR3 DNA follows: TGTGCCAGCAGTGGGACAGGGGGCTACACTGAAGCTTTCTTT.

J is TRBJ2-7 and V is TRBV18; TRBD2 is a possible D gene (6 bases). The CDR3 extends over 12 amino acids. Trimming left V 3 bases short and J 3 bases short, with 6 bases between. Germline assignment: CDR1 KGHSH and CDR2 LQKENI. The CDR3 spells CASSPDYYEQYF. The CDR3 bases are TGTGCCAGCTCACCGGACTACTACGAGCAGTACTTC.

The chain carries TRBV5-4 and TRBJ2-1; the match to TRBD2 covers 7 bases. Germline V gene data show CDR1 as SGHNT and CDR2 as YYREEE (reference sequence). CDR3 length: 15 residues. The trim removed 4 bases at V and 4 bases at J, leaving 8 bases unmatched. CDR3 bases: TGTGCCAGCAGCCCCATGGGGGGGGTTTACAATGAGCAGTTCTTC. It encodes CASSPMGGVYNEQFF.

This chain connects TRBV25-1 to TRBJ1-2; the D is unclear. Germline V gives CDR1 MGHDK, CDR2 SYGVNS. This CDR3 spans 13 amino acids. V lost 4 bases, J lost 8 bases, and 14 bases lay in between. The CDR3 DNA reads TGTGCCAGCAGTGCGCCAGGCACCCTGGGCTACACCTTC. Translated: CASSAPGTLGYTF.

The CDR3 DNA is TGTGCCTGGAAGACTTTCCTAGCGGGGGGCTGTGGCGGGGAGCTGTTTTTT. Its translation: CAWKTFLAGGCGGELFF. This sequence joins TRBV30 and TRBJ2-2; 11 bases are a match to TRBD2. The CDR3 loop spans 17 amino acids. The germline CDR1 and CDR2 sequences are GTSNPN and SVGIG (reference sequence). V shed 4 bases and J 7 bases; nucleotides not matched to a gene: 14.